The 9 T cell receptor beta chains listed next were all sequenced from one sample in a study of regulatory T cells in long-lasting Graves disease. TCR beta libraries were built with iRepertoire HTBI primers and Arm-PCR of CDR3 regions. In TCRdb, the multiplex PCR reads were re-called with MiXCR into one record per CDR3 protein. The sample has 500,000 to 700,000 distinct CDR3 sequences, 15% to 20% seen once. The time point was: newly diagnosed GD, antithyroid drugs for less than 3 months. Researchers made the TCR library from RNA that was extracted from PBMCs. These data are also associated with another study on T cells in Graves' hyperthyroidism and ophthalmopathy.

Sequenced here: peripheral blood mononuclear cells (PBMCs), sampled at new diagnosis, from a patient treated with antithyroid drugs. Every receptor here comes from a woman aged 30 to 39 with Graves disease.

This clonotype has a handful of counts. This rearrangement joins TRBV11-2 to TRBJ1-5; D ambiguous. The V gene's germline CDR1 is SGHAT and CDR2 FQNNGV. V was shortened by 3 bases and J by 4 bases, with 10 bases between the two germline ends. The CDR3 runs to 14 residues. CDR3 amino acids: CASSFNGINQPQHF. DNA for the CDR3: TGTGCCAGCAGCTTTAATGGCATAAATCAGCCCCAGCATTTT.

J is TRBJ2-2 and V is TRBV20-1; possibly TRBD2 for D (6 bases). The CDR3 length is 14 residues. Trimming removed 2 bases from V and 4 bases from J, with 11 bases in between. The germline V gene encodes CDR1 DFQATT and CDR2 SNEGSKA (reference sequence). The CDR3 DNA reads as TGCAGTGCTAGACGGCCGGAGGGCACCGGGGAGCTGTTTTTT. Translated: CSARRPEGTGELFF.

A few counts support this clonotype. The V and J genes are TRBV20-1 and TRBJ1-1; D gene unclear. Germline loops: CDR1 DFQATT, CDR2 SNEGSKA (reference sequence). The length of the CDR3 is 12 residues. In DNA, the CDR3 is TGCAGGATCCAGGTATTGGACACTGAAGCTTTCTTT. It encodes CRIQVLDTEAFF.

This clonotype was seen at least ten times. The chain is built from TRBV24-1 and TRBJ2-7, with D unclear. In germline, CDR1 is KGHDR, CDR2 SFDVKD. The V end was cut by 3 bases, the J end by 1 base, with 3 bases between. There are 12 residues in the CDR3. CDR3 DNA: TGTGCCACCAGTGATGTATCCTACGAGCAGTACTTC. This gives the protein CATSDVSYEQYF.

The chain links TRBV5-4 to TRBJ2-7; 15 nucleotides line up with TRBD2. Germline CDR1 and CDR2: SGHNT and YYREEE (reference sequence). The CDR3 consists of 17 residues. V trimming: 10 bases; J trimming: 5 bases; junction bases outside the gene matches: 16. For the CDR3, the DNA is TGTGCCTCCAAACCCGGGACTAGCGGGAGGCCCGGGAACGAGCAGTACTTC. It is translated as CASKPGTSGRPGNEQYF.

Details on this clonotype: This may arise from a read error, as a much more abundant clone is one base away. V usage is TRBV2 and J usage is TRBJ2-7, with D possibly being TRBD1 or TRBD2 (6 bases each). V shed 7 bases and J shed 2 bases, with 12 bases lying between them. The CDR3 covers 13 residues. Per the germline V gene, CDR1 is SNHLY and CDR2 is FYNNEI. CDR3 protein: CASTWGAPYEQYF. The CDR3, as DNA: TGTGCCAGCACCTGGGGGGCTCCCTACGAGCAGTACTTC.

This clonotype occurred a few times. The chain combines TRBV9 with TRBJ1-3; 8 bases match TRBD1. The junction had 0 bases not matched to a gene; V was cut back by 3 bases and J by 7 bases. The V gene's germline CDR1 is SGDLS and CDR2 YYNGEE. CDR3 size: 12 residues. The CDR3 DNA is TGTGCCAGCAGCGGACAGGGGAACACCATATATTTT. It codes for CASSGQGNTIYF.

This clonotype was seen many times. DNA for the CDR3: TGTGCCAGCAGGAGCCCCAGGGTCCTGACTTTC. Its protein product is CASRSPRVLTF. The chain links TRBV2 to TRBJ2-6; D unclear. This CDR3 has 11 amino acids. Germline assignment: CDR1 SNHLY and CDR2 FYNNEI. V gave up 6 bases and J gave up 13 bases, with 10 bases separating them. The whole variable domain, filled in from reference TRBV2 and TRBJ2-6, reads EPEVTQTPSHQVTQMGQEVILRCVPISNHLYFYWYRQILGQKVEFLVSFYNNEISEKSEIFDDQFSVERPDGSNFTLKIRSTKLEDSAMYFCASRSPRVLTFGAGSRLTVL.

The rearrangement links TRBV19 to TRBJ2-7; perhaps TRBD2 as D (5 bases). This CDR3 is built from 14 residues. Trimming removed 3 bases at V and 6 bases at J, with 15 bases between. The germline gives CDR1 LNHDA, CDR2 SQIVND (reference sequence). This CDR3 is CASSMVDRGAEQYF. CDR3 sequence (DNA): TGTGCCAGTAGTATGGTAGATCGGGGAGCCGAGCAGTACTTC.